These T cell receptor beta chains were read from a single sample in a study of blood T cell repertoires in COVID-19. Sequencing was performed with immunoSEQ multiplex PCR; in TCRdb, only in-frame clones are kept and a portion is missing. This sample has around 47,000 clones; about two thirds occur once, and the top ten carry 6.2%. The source material was peripheral blood. The receptor set was obtained from a man at least 80 years old with acute or convalescent COVID-19. The CDR3 runs from the conserved cysteine through the conserved F or W. The D gene is left open where the match is weak. Only some rows state a clone size, as once, few, many or a class for expanded clones.

-	few	TRBV30	TRBJ1-3	TGTGCCTGGAGGCGACAGTCCCTCCCTGGAAACACCATATATTTT	CAWRRQSLPGNTIYF
-	-	TRBV7-9	TRBJ2-1	TGTGCCAGCAGCTCTAGGATGTTCGGTCGCGGTTCCTCCTACAATGAGCAGTTCTTC	CASSSRMFGRGSSYNEQFF
-	few	TRBV28	TRBJ2-1	TGTGCCAGCAGTAGCGGGCAGCCCCACAATGAGCAGTTCTTC	CASSSGQPHNEQFF
-	many	TRBV5-8	TRBJ1-6	TGTGCCAGCAGCTTGCAGGGGACCGAATATAATTCACCCCTCCACTTT	CASSLQGTEYNSPLHF
-	-	TRBV11-2	TRBJ1-6	TGTGCCAGCAGCTTGGGGACACGGGGACCCCTCCACTTT	CASSLGTRGPLHF
TRBD1	-	TRBV27	TRBJ1-5	TGTGCCAGCAGTTTCCAGGGGGCAGGCAATCAGCCCCAGCATTTT	CASSFQGAGNQPQHF
TRBD1	-	TRBV19	TRBJ2-1	TGTGCCAGTAGTGATGCCGGGACAGGGGGGTATGAGCAGTTCTTC	CASSDAGTGGYEQFF
TRBD1	-	TRBV12-3/TRBV12-4	TRBJ1-1	TGTGCCAGCACCGGGACAGTGAACACTGAAGCTTTCTTT	CASTGTVNTEAFF
-	-	TRBV7-9	TRBJ2-7	TGTGCCAGCAGCTTCACCGGGGGAGATTACGAGCAGTACTTC	CASSFTGGDYEQYF
TRBD1	-	TRBV6-6	TRBJ1-6	TGTGCCAGCAGTTACCCAGGGCAGGGGGCGGGTTCACCCCTCCACTTT	CASSYPGQGAGSPLHF
-	-	TRBV6-5	TRBJ2-6	TGTGCCAGCAGTCGGACTGCTGGGGCCAACGTCCTGACTTTC	CASSRTAGANVLTF
TRBD1	-	TRBV11-2	TRBJ2-1	TGTGCCAGCAGCCCGTGGACAGGGGGTAATGAGCAGTTCTTC	CASSPWTGGNEQFF
TRBD1	-	TRBV12-5	TRBJ2-1	TGTGCTAGTGGTCAAGGGACAGGAGCATCCTACAATGAGCAGTTCTTC	CASGQGTGASYNEQFF
-	-	TRBV6-1	TRBJ2-7	TGTGCCAGCTCTACCGCGCGGCACGCCGAGCAGTACTTC	CASSTARHAEQYF
TRBD1	-	TRBV11-3	TRBJ2-5	TGTGCCAGCAGCTTAGCGGGGACAGCTCAAGAGACCCAGTACTTC	CASSLAGTAQETQYF
TRBD1	-	TRBV20-1	TRBJ1-6	TGCAGTGCTAGTGGAGGGGGCGTGAATTCACCCCTCCACTTT	CSASGGGVNSPLHF
TRBD1	-	TRBV6-2/TRBV6-3	TRBJ1-6	TGTGCCAGCAGTTACGGACAGGGGGATTCACCCCTCCACTTT	CASSYGQGDSPLHF
TRBD1	few	TRBV19	TRBJ1-1	TGTGCCAGTAGCGACAGGGATTGGGAAGCTTTCTTT	CASSDRDWEAFF
TRBD1	-	TRBV4-1	TRBJ1-6	TGCGCCAGCAGCCAGAGGGACAGCTCCGGGTATTCACCCCTCCACTTT	CASSQRDSSGYSPLHF
TRBD2	few	TRBV11-3	TRBJ2-1	TGTGCCAGCAGCCCTTTGAGCGGGGACAATGAGCAGTTCTTC	CASSPLSGDNEQFF
-	once	TRBV9	TRBJ1-6	TGTGCCAGCAGCGTAGGGGACATGAATTCACCCCTCCACTTT	CASSVGDMNSPLHF
TRBD1	-	TRBV28	TRBJ2-4	TGTGCCAGCAGTTTCGACAGGGGGGCTCAAAACATTCAGTACTTC	CASSFDRGAQNIQYF
TRBD2	few	TRBV5-6	TRBJ2-3	TGTGCCAGCAGCGCGGGAGGGGGGACAGATACGCAGTATTTT	CASSAGGGTDTQYF
-	-	TRBV11-2	TRBJ1-1	TGTGCCAGCAGCTTTTCCGGAGCGAACACTGAAGCTTTCTTT	CASSFSGANTEAFF
-	-	TRBV19	TRBJ1-5	TGTGCCAGTAGTATAGTCGGGGACACAAGTCAGCCCCAGCATTTT	CASSIVGDTSQPQHF
-	few	TRBV30	TRBJ1-1	TGTGCCTGGACTCGACCCGGCGGGGCTTTCTTT	CAWTRPGGAFF
-	-	TRBV2	TRBJ1-1	TGTGCCAGCAGTTACAGGGTTAGGGGTGAAGCTTTCTTT	CASSYRVRGEAFF
-	-	TRBV5-1	TRBJ2-1	TGCGCCAGCAGCTTGGACATCGGAGTCTACAATGAGCAGTTCTTC	CASSLDIGVYNEQFF
-	-	TRBV19	TRBJ1-1	TGTGCCAGTAGTCCGGGTTCCGAGATGGACAGTTATACCATGAACACTGAAGCTTTCTTT	CASSPGSEMDSYTMNTEAFF
-	-	TRBV7-8	TRBJ2-2	TGTGCCAGCAGCCCGGGTCCCAGCCCCGGGGAGCTGTTTTTT	CASSPGPSPGELFF
TRBD1	-	TRBV3-1/TRBV3-2	TRBJ1-1	TGTGCCAGCAGCCATTCCAAGGGACAGGGGGCCCGTAACACTGAAGCTTTCTTT	CASSHSKGQGARNTEAFF
-	-	TRBV19	TRBJ1-1	TGTGCCAGTAGGCCTCCGGGAGGGGGGGACACTGAAGCTTTCTTT	CASRPPGGGDTEAFF
TRBD2	-	TRBV7-9	TRBJ2-1	TGTGCCAGCAGCTTAGGCCCCGGGACTAGCGCAGGGGGGGAGCAGTTCTTC	CASSLGPGTSAGGEQFF
TRBD2	-	TRBV7-7	TRBJ2-2	TGTGCCAGCAGCTTAGCCCCCATTGAGCTAGCGGGAGAGGCGGGGGAGCTGTTTTTT	CASSLAPIELAGEAGELFF
-	-	TRBV15	TRBJ2-7	TGTGCCATTGCGGACAGCTCCTACGAGCAGTACTTC	CAIADSSYEQYF
-	-	TRBV5-1	TRBJ1-1	TGCGCCAGCAGCATGGAGCGGGACATCTCTTTTGAAACTGAAGCTTTCTTT	CASSMERDISFETEAFF
-	-	TRBV7-2	TRBJ1-3	TGTGCCAGCAGCTTAGTGGGAGGGCGACCCTCTGGAAACACCATATATTTT	CASSLVGGRPSGNTIYF
-	few	TRBV4-1	TRBJ1-5	TGCGCCAGCAGCCAATACCTATATAGCAATCAGCCCCAGCATTTT	CASSQYLYSNQPQHF
TRBD1	-	TRBV11-2	TRBJ2-7	TGTGCCAGCAGCCTGTGGGACGTAACAGGGGCTGGCAACGAGCAGTACTTC	CASSLWDVTGAGNEQYF
TRBD1	-	TRBV6-5	TRBJ2-7	TGTGCCAGCAGTACGGACAGGGCCTACGAGCAGTACTTC	CASSTDRAYEQYF
TRBD1	-	TRBV10-3	TRBJ1-5	TGTGCCATCAGGGGAGGGACAGGGGTCGGTAGGGACGATCAGCCCCAGCATTTT	CAIRGGTGVGRDDQPQHF
TRBD1	-	TRBV6-5	TRBJ2-1	TGTGCCACCAAGGGGACAGGGGGCTACAATGAGCAGTTCTTC	CATKGTGGYNEQFF
-	once	TRBV5-6	TRBJ1-5	TGTGCCAGCAGCTTCCTTGGGGCCCCCTATCAGCCCCAGCATTTT	CASSFLGAPYQPQHF
-	-	TRBV6-1	TRBJ1-6	TGTGCCAGCAGTGAGACAGGAAGGAATTCACCCCTCCACTTT	CASSETGRNSPLHF
-	once	TRBV5-1	TRBJ2-2	TGCGCCAGCAGCTTGGACTGGGCCACCGGGGAGCTGTTTTTT	CASSLDWATGELFF
TRBD1	few	TRBV19	TRBJ1-3	TGTGCCAGTAGTAACCGCCTCGGGACAGGGGTCGTAGCTGGAAACACCATATATTTT	CASSNRLGTGVVAGNTIYF
TRBD1	-	TRBV10-3	TRBJ2-3	TGTGCCATCAGTGGGGACAGGGGCACAGATACGCAGTATTTT	CAISGDRGTDTQYF
-	-	TRBV10-3	TRBJ1-1	TGTGCCATCAGACAGGGACGCGGGAGCACTGAAGCTTTCTTT	CAIRQGRGSTEAFF
-	-	TRBV15	TRBJ2-5	TGTGCCACCAGCAGAGTTTCTGAGACCCAGTACTTC	CATSRVSETQYF
TRBD1	-	TRBV5-1	TRBJ1-5	TGCGCCAGCCATTTTTACAGGGGTAGCAATCAGCCCCAGCATTTT	CASHFYRGSNQPQHF
-	-	TRBV6-6	TRBJ1-3	TGTGCCAGCAGTTATCACAGTGCTCAAAACACCATATATTTT	CASSYHSAQNTIYF
TRBD1	-	TRBV6-5	TRBJ1-1	TGTGCCAGCAAACCGGGACAGGGGAACACTGAAGCTTTCTTT	CASKPGQGNTEAFF
TRBD1	-	TRBV5-1	TRBJ1-3	TGCGCCAGCAGCTCGGGACAGGGGGATGGAAACACCATATATTTT	CASSSGQGDGNTIYF
TRBD1	few	TRBV5-1	TRBJ2-1	TGCGCCAGCAGCTTGGCAATCTCCGGGACAGGGGTTAAGTTCTTC	CASSLAISGTGVKFF
-	-	TRBV11-2	TRBJ1-1	TGTGCCAGCACCCGGGACACCTGGGGGAACACTGAAGCTTTCTTT	CASTRDTWGNTEAFF
-	few	TRBV2	TRBJ1-1	TGTGCCAGCAGTAAGGGGACTGAAGCTTTCTTT	CASSKGTEAFF
TRBD1	few	TRBV9	TRBJ1-5	TGTGCCAGCAGCGTAGTCGTCGATACCGGGACAGGAGACAATAGCAATCAGCCCCAGCATTTT	CASSVVVDTGTGDNSNQPQHF
TRBD2	once	TRBV7-9	TRBJ2-1	TGTGCCAGCAGCTTCCGGCTAGCGGCACATGAGCAGTTCTTC	CASSFRLAAHEQFF
-	-	TRBV30	TRBJ2-1	TGTGCCTGGAGTGTACTGCGGGCCGTCTACAATGAGCAGTTCTTC	CAWSVLRAVYNEQFF